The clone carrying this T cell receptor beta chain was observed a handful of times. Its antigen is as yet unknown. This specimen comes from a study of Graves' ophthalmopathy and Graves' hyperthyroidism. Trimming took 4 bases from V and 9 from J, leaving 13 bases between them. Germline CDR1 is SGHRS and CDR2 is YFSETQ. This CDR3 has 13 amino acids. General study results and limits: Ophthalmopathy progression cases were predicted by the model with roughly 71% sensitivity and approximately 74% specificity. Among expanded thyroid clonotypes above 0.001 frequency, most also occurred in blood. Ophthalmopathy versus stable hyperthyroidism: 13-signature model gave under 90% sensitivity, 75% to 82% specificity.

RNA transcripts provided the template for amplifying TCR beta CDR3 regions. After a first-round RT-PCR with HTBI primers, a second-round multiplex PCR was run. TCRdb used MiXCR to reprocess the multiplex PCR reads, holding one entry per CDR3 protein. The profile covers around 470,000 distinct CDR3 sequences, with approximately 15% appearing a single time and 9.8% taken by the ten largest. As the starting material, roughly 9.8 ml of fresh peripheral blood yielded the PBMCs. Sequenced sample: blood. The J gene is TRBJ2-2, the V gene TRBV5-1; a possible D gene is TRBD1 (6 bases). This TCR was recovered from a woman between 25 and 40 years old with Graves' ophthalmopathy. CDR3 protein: CASSLQGTRELFF. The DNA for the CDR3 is TGCGCCAGCAGCCTCCAGGGGACCAGGGAGCTGTTTTTT.